Below are 3 T cell receptor beta chains sequenced from a single sample in a study of blood T cells in healthy people across ages (dated by TCRdb to the mid-2010s). The library was made by 5' RACE. TCRdb lists the instrument as Illumina HiSeq 2500. The second PCR ran for roughly 7 to 12 cycles and used a J-beta primer mix along with a sample-barcoded 5' primer. TCRdb trimmed the raw reads at Q25, called clones with MiXCR and kept productive beta chains. Every distinct CDR3 protein forms one entry, paired with its most common genes and DNA. Recorded for this sample are about 1,000,000 distinct CDR3 sequences; over 35% of them occurred a single time. In total, the top ten clones hold 18% of the sample. Source material: blood. These TCRs come from a woman aged 55-75 years in good health.

This clonotype has ten or more counts. CDR3 loop: CASGLLGEQFF. The CDR3 region has the DNA TGCGCCAGCGGGCTATTAGGTGAGCAGTTCTTC. The chain recombines TRBV5-1 with TRBJ2-1; D gene ambiguous. Trimming removed 7 bases from V and 9 bases from J, with 11 bases in between. CDR3 size: 11 residues. Germline lookup yields CDR1 SGHRS and CDR2 YFSETQ.

This clonotype was counted only a few times. This rearrangement joins TRBV7-6 to TRBJ2-5; 8 nucleotides line up with TRBD2. Per germline, CDR1 SGHVS and CDR2 FNYEAQ. CDR3 size: 14 residues. With 5 bases clipped from V and 4 bases from J, the junction kept 6 bases outside the gene matches. The CDR3 loop reads CASSRSGGVETQYF. CDR3 sequence (DNA): TGTGCCAGCAGCCGATCCGGGGGGGTAGAGACCCAGTACTTC.

This clonotype was observed a few times. The chain uses TRBV10-2 and TRBJ2-1, with D possibly matching TRBD1 (5 bases). Germline V gene sequence: CDR1 WSHSY, CDR2 SAAADI. Trimming took off 9 bases at V and 7 bases at J, with 13 bases between the two ends. This CDR3 is built from 12 residues. Written as DNA, the CDR3 is TGCGCCAGTAGTAAGACAGAGAATGAGCAGTTCTTC. This encodes CASSKTENEQFF.